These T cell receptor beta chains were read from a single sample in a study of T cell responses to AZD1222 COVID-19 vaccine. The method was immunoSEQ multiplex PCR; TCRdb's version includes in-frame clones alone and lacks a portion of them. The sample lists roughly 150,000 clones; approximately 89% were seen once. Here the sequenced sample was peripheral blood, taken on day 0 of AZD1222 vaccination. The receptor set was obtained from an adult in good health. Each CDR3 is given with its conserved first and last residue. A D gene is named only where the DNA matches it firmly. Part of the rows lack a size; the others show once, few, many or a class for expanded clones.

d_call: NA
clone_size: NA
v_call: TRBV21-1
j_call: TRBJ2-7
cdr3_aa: CASSNRDGFYEQYF
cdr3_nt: TGTGCCAGCAGCAACCGGGACGGGTTCTACGAGCAGTACTTC

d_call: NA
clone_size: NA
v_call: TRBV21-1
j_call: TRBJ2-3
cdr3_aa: CASSKAGTDTQYF
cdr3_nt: TGTGCCAGCAGCAAAGCGGGGACAGATACGCAGTATTTT

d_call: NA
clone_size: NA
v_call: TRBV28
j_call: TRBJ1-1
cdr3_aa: CASSLSMTEAFF
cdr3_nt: TGTGCCAGCAGTTTATCCATGACTGAAGCTTTCTTT

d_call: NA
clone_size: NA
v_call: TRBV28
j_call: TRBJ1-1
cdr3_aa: CASSPPGRVEAFF
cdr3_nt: TGTGCCAGCAGCCCTCCTGGTCGCGTAGAAGCTTTCTTT

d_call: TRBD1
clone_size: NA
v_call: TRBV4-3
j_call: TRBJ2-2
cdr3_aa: CASKSTGGTGELFF
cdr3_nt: TGCGCCAGCAAGTCGACAGGGGGGACCGGGGAGCTGTTTTTT

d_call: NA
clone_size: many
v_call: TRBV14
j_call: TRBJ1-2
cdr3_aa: CASGLSGGRGYTF
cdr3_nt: TGTGCCAGCGGACTGTCGGGGGGCCGAGGCTACACCTTC

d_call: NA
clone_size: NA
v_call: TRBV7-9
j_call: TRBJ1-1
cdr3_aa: CASRPEGWVNTEAFF
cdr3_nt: TGTGCCAGCAGGCCTGAGGGGTGGGTGAACACTGAAGCTTTCTTT

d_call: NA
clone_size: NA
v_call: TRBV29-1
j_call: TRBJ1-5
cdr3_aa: CSVEPGPQHF
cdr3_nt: TGCAGCGTTGAACCGGGGCCCCAGCATTTT

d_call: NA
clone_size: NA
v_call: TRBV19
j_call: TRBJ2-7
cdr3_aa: CASSPRQTSYEQYF
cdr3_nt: TGTGCCAGTAGTCCAAGGCAGACATCCTACGAGCAGTACTTC

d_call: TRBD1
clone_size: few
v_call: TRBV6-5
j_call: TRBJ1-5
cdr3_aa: CASSLTGPQPQHF
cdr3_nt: TGTGCCAGCAGCCTGACAGGGCCTCAGCCCCAGCATTTT

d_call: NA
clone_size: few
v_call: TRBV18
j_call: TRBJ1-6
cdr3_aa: CASSPENNRAGALHF
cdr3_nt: TGTGCCAGCTCTCCAGAAAATAACAGGGCCGGGGCCCTCCACTTT

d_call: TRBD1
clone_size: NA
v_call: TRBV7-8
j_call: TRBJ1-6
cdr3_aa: CASSEGQGKSPLHF
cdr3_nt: TGTGCCAGCAGCGAGGGACAGGGGAAATCACCCCTCCACTTT

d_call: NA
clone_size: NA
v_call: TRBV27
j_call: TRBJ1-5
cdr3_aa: CASSLQAGAYSNQPQHF
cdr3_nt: TGTGCCAGCAGTTTACAGGCAGGGGCCTATAGCAATCAGCCCCAGCATTTT

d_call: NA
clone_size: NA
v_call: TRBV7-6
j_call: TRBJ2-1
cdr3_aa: CASSPRVSSYNEQFF
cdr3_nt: TGTGCCAGCAGCCCTAGAGTGAGCTCCTACAATGAGCAGTTCTTC

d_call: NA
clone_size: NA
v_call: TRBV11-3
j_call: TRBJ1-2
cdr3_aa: CASSNDSRGGLFGYTF
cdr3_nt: TGTGCCAGCAGCAATGACTCCAGGGGAGGCTTGTTTGGCTACACCTTC

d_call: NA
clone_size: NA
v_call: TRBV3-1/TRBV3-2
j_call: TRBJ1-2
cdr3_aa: CASSQTTGTFYGYTF
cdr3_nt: TGTGCCAGCAGCCAGACGACAGGAACCTTCTATGGCTACACCTTC

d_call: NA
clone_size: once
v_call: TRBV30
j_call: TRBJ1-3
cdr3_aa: CAWRSGNTIYF
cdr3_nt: TGTGCCTGGAGATCTGGAAACACCATATATTTT

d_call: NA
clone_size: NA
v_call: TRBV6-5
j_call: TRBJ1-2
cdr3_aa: CASSSRTTYGYTF
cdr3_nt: TGTGCCAGCAGTTCCAGGACAACCTATGGCTACACCTTC

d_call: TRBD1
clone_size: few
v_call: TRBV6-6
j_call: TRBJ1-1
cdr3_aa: CASSPSGGTGGWNTEAFF
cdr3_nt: TGTGCCAGCAGTCCGTCGGGAGGGACAGGGGGCTGGAACACTGAAGCTTTCTTT

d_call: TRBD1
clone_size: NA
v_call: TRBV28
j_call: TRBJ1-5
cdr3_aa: CASSYRDRGRLGQPQHF
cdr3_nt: TGTGCCAGCAGTTACCGGGACAGGGGGCGCCTGGGTCAGCCCCAGCATTTT

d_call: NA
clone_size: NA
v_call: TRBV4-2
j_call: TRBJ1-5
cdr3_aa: CASSQDRGLGAHQPQHF
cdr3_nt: TGTGCCAGCAGCCAAGACCGGGGGTTAGGGGCCCATCAGCCCCAGCATTTT

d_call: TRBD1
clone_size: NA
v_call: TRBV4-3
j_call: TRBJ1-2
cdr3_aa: CASSQATGGFGYTF
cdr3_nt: TGCGCCAGCAGCCAAGCTACAGGGGGCTTTGGCTACACCTTC

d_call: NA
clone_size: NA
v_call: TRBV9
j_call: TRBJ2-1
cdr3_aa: CASSVVANNEQFF
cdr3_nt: TGTGCCAGCAGCGTAGTTGCAAACAATGAGCAGTTCTTC

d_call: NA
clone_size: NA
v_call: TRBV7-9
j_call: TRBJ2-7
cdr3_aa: CASSRGGLGEQYF
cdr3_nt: TGTGCCAGCAGTCGGGGAGGTTTGGGCGAGCAGTACTTC

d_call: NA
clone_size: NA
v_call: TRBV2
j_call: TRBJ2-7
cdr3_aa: CASKRDAYEQYF
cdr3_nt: TGTGCCAGTAAACGGGACGCCTACGAGCAGTACTTC

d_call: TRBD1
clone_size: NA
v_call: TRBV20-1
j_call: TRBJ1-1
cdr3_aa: CSALGQPSTF
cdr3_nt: TGCAGTGCCCTGGGACAGCCCAGTACGTTT

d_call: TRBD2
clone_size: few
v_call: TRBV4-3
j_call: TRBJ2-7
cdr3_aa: CASSQGLTSGKYEQYF
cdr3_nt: TGCGCCAGCAGCCAAGGCCTAACTAGCGGGAAGTACGAGCAGTACTTC

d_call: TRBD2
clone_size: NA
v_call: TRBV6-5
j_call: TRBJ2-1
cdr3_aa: CASRPAGAMYNEQFF
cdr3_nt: TGTGCCAGCAGGCCAGCGGGAGCGATGTACAATGAGCAGTTCTTC

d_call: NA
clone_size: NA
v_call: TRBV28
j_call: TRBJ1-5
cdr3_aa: CASNLTPGTLDSNQPQHF
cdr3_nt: TGTGCCAGCAATTTAACACCCGGGACACTGGATAGCAATCAGCCCCAGCATTTT

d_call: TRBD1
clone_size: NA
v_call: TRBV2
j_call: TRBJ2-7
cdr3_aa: CASQHRRTGHPSATYEQYF
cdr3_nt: TGTGCCAGCCAACATCGGAGGACAGGTCACCCATCCGCAACCTACGAGCAGTACTTC

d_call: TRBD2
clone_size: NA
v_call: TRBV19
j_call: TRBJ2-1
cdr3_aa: CASSIVKGTSGSAYNEQFF
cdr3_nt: TGTGCCAGTAGTATAGTTAAGGGGACTAGCGGGAGCGCCTACAATGAGCAGTTCTTC

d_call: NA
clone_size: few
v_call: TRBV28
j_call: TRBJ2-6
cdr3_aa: CASSFQGSGANVLTF
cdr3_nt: TGTGCCAGCAGCTTTCAGGGATCCGGGGCCAACGTCCTGACTTTC

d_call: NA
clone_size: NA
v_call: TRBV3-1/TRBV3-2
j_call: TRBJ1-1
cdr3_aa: CASSRDTNTEAFF
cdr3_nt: TGTGCCAGCAGCCGGGACACGAACACTGAAGCTTTCTTT

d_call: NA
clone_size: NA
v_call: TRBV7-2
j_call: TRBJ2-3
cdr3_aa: CASSLFGGSTDTQYF
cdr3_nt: TGTGCCAGCAGCTTATTCGGCGGGAGCACAGATACGCAGTATTTT

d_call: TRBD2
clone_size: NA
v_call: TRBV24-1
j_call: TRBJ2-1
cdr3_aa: CATSDVGLANRNEQFF
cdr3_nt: TGTGCCACCAGTGATGTGGGACTAGCGAACCGCAATGAGCAGTTCTTC

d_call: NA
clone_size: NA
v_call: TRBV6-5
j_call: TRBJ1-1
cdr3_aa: CASTNLGYTEAFF
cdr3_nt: TGTGCCAGCACCAACTTGGGGTACACTGAAGCTTTCTTT

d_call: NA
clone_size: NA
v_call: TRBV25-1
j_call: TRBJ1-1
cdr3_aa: CASSGWGVIAEAFF
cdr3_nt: TGTGCCAGCAGTGGCTGGGGGGTCATCGCTGAAGCTTTCTTT

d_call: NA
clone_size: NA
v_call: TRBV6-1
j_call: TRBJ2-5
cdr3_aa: CASSEKGPWVTQYF
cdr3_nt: TGTGCCAGCAGTGAGAAGGGCCCCTGGGTGACCCAGTACTTC

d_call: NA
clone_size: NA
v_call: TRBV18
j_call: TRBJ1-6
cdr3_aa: CASSPRTRSPLHF
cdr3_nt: TGTGCCAGCTCACCACGTACGCGGTCACCCCTCCACTTT

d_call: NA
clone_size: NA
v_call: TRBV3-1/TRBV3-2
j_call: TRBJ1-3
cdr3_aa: CASSQAQARVSGNTIYF
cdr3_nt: TGTGCCAGCAGCCAAGCCCAAGCTAGGGTTTCCGGAAACACCATATATTTT

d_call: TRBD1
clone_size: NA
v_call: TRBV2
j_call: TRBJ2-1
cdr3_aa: CASSGQGYNEQFF
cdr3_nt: TGTGCCAGCAGTGGACAGGGGTATAATGAGCAGTTCTTC

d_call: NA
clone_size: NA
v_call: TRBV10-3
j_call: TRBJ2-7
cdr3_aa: CAIRRDTSYEQYF
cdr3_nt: TGTGCCATCAGGAGGGACACGTCCTACGAGCAGTACTTC

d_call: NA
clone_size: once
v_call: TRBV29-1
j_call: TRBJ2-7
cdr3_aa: CSVENLVREQYF
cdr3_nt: TGCAGCGTTGAGAATCTCGTCCGGGAGCAGTACTTC

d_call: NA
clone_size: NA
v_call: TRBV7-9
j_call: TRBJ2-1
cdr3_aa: CASDGGGGEQFF
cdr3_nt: TGTGCCAGCGATGGGGGAGGGGGTGAGCAGTTCTTC

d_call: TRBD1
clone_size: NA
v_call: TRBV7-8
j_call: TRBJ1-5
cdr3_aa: CASSSRMGQGASNQPQHF
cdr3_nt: TGTGCCAGCAGCTCAAGGATGGGACAGGGGGCTAGCAATCAGCCCCAGCATTTT

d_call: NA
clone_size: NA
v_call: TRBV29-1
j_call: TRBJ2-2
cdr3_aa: CSVEGTGELFF
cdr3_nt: TGCAGCGTTGAAGGCACCGGGGAGCTGTTTTTT

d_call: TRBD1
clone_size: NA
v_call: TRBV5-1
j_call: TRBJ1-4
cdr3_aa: CASRPELRGNEKLFF
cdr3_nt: TGCGCCAGCAGACCTGAGCTCAGGGGGAATGAAAAACTGTTTTTT

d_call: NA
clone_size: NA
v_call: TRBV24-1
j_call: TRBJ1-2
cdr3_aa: CATSDSRSAVYGYTF
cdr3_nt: TGTGCCACCAGTGATAGTCGTTCGGCAGTCTATGGCTACACCTTC

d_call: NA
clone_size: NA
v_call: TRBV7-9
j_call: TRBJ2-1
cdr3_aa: CASSRGFSVGENEQFF
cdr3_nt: TGTGCCAGCAGTCGGGGCTTTTCGGTAGGGGAAAATGAGCAGTTCTTC

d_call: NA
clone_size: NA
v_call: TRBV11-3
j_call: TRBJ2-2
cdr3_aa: CASRPNTGELFF
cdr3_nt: TGTGCCAGCAGACCTAACACCGGGGAGCTGTTTTTT

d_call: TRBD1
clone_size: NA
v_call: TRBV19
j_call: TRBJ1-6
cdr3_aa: CASSTLRGTGASPLHF
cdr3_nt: TGTGCCAGTAGTACCTTGAGGGGGACAGGCGCCTCACCCCTCCACTTT

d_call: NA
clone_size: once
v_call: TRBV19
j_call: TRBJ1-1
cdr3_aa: CASSIFGGNTEAFF
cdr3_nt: TGTGCCAGTAGTATATTCGGGGGAAACACTGAAGCTTTCTTT

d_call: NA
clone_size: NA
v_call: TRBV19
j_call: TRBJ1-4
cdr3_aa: CASSSVVGNEKLFF
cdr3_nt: TGTGCCAGTAGTTCGGTGGTAGGGAACGAAAAACTGTTTTTT

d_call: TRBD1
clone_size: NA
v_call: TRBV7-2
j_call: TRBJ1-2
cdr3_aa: CASSLLGGQGIRYGYTF
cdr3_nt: TGTGCCAGCAGCTTACTCGGCGGACAGGGTATACGATATGGCTACACCTTC

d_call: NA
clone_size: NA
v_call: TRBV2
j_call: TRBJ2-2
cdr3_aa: CASSERGLNTGELFF
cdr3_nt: TGTGCCAGCAGTGAAAGGGGACTTAACACCGGGGAGCTGTTTTTT

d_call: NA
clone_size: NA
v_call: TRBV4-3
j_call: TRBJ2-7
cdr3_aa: CASSQFVGGVYEQYF
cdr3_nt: TGCGCCAGCAGCCAATTCGTAGGGGGGGTTTACGAGCAGTACTTC

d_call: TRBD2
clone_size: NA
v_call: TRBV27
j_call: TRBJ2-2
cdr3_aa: CASSLTSGSAGELFF
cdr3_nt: TGTGCCAGCAGTTTGACTAGCGGGAGTGCCGGGGAGCTGTTTTTT